The clone carrying this T cell receptor (beta chain) was counted at least ten times. The antigen is unknown. This entry is derived from a study of T-cell memory formation after mild COVID-19. 5'RACE with constant-segment primers yielded barcoded, UMI-tagged TCR alpha and TCR beta cDNA libraries. TCRdb passed the 5' RACE reads through MiXCR, listing each CDR3 protein once. The table lists 220,000 or so distinct CDR3 sequences, 9.5% of them singletons, with roughly 3.5% in the top ten. Germline loops: CDR1 KGHDR, CDR2 SFDVKD. Trimming shortened V by 3 bases and J by 12 bases, and 10 bases separated the two germline ends. The CDR3 is 11 amino acids. General observations from the study: That cross-reactive memory joined was suggested by some responding clones appearing in pre-infection memory. Mainly in CM and EM were contracting CD4+ clones; CD8+ were in EMRA. Day 15 to 85 contractors were CD4/CD8 balanced; later expanders leaned CD4+.

This clonotype was obtained from a man younger than 35 who had mild COVID-19 (a few samples of this study predate the infection). Cell type and time point are not known. The sample was PBMCs or a T cell subset sorted from them (not recorded which). The chain uses TRBV24-1 and TRBJ1-1, with D unclear. CDR3 region: CATSDLVETFF. The CDR3 coding sequence is TGTGCCACCAGTGATCTTGTGGAAACTTTCTTT.